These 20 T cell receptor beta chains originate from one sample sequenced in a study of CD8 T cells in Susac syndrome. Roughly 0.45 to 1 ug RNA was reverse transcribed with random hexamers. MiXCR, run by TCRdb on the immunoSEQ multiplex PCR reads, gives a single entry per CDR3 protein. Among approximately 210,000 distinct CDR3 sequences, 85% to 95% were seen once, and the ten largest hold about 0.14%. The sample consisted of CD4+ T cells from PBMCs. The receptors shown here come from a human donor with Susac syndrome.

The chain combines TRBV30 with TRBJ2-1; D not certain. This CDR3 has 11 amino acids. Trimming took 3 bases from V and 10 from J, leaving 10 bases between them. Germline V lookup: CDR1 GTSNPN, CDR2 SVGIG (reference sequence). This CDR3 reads CAWRKPKEQFF. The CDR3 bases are TGTGCCTGGAGAAAGCCGAAGGAGCAGTTCTTC.

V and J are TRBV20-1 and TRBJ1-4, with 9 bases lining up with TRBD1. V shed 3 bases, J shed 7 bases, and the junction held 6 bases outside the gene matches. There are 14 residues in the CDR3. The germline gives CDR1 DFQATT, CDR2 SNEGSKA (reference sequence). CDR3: CSASVPGQGEKLFF. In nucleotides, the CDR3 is TGCAGTGCTAGCGTTCCGGGACAGGGTGAAAAACTGTTTTTT.

CDR3 sequence (DNA): TGTGCCAGCAGAACGGGGGGGGTCGGAATGAACACTGAAGCTTTCTTT. It codes for CASRTGGVGMNTEAFF. This chain connects TRBV7-8 to TRBJ1-1, with TRBD1 as a possible D gene (5 bases). The CDR3 has 16 residues. Germline V gene sequence: CDR1 SGHVS, CDR2 FQNEAQ. V gave up 6 bases and J gave up 0 bases, with 17 bases separating them.

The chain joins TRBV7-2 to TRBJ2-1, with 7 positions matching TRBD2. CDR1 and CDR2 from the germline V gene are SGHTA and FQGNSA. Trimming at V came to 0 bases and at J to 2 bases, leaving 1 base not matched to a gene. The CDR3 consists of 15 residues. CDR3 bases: TGTGCCAGCAGCTTAGCGGCGGGGGCCTACAATGAGCAGTTCTTC. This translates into CASSLAAGAYNEQFF.

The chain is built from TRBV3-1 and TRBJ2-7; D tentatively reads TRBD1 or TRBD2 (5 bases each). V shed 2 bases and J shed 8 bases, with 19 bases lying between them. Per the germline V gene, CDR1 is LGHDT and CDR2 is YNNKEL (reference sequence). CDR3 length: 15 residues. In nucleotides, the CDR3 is TGTGCCAGCAGCCAAACCGGGACCTCCATCAGGCAGCAGTACTTC. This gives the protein CASSQTGTSIRQQYF.

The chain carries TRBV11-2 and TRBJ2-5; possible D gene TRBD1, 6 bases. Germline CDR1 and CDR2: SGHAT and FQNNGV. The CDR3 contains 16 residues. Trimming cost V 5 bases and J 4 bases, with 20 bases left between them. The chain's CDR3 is CASSPLAVQGAETQYF. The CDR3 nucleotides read TGTGCCAGCAGCCCACTCGCCGTACAGGGCGCAGAGACCCAGTACTTC.

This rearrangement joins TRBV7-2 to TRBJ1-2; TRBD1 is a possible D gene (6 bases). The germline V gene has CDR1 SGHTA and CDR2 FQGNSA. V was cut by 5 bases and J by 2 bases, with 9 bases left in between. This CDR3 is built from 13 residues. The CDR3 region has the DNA TGTGCCAGCAGCACCACAGGGAACTATGGCTACACCTTC. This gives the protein CASSTTGNYGYTF.

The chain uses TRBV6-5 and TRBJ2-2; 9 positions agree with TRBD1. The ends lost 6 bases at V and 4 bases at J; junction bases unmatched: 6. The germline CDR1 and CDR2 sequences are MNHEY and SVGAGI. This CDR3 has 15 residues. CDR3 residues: CASSRDRDSTGELFF. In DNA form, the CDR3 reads TGTGCCAGCAGCCGGGACAGGGACTCCACCGGGGAGCTGTTTTTT.

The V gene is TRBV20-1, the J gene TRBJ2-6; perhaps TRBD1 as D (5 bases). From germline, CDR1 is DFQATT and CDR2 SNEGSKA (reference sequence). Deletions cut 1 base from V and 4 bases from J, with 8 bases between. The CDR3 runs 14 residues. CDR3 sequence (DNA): TGCAGTGCTAGAGCAGGGTTCGGGGCCAACGTCCTGACTTTC. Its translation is CSARAGFGANVLTF.

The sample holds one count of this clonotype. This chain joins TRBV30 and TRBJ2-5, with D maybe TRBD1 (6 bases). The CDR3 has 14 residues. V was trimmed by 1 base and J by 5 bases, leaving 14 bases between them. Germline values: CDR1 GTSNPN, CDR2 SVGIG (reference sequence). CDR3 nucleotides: TGTGCCTGGAGTGGGGGGACAAGGGCTGAGACCCAGTACTTC. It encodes CAWSGGTRAETQYF.

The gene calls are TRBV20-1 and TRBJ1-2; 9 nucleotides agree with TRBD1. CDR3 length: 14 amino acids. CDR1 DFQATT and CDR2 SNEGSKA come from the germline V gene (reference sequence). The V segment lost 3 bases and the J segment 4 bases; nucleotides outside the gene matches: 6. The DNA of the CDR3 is TGCAGTGCTAGCTCAACAGGGGGCAGCTATGGCTACACCTTC. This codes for CSASSTGGSYGYTF.

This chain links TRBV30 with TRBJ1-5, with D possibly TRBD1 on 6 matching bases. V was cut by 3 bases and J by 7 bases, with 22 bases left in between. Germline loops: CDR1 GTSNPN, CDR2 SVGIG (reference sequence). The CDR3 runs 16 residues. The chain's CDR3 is CAWSTAGRGRDQPQHF. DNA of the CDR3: TGTGCCTGGAGCACCGCCGGGAGGGGGAGGGACCAGCCCCAGCATTTT.

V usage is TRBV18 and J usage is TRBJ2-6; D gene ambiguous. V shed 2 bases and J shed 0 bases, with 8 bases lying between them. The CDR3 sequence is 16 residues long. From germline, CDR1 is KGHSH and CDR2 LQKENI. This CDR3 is CASSPIVPSGANVLTF. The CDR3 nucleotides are TGTGCCAGCTCACCAATCGTGCCCTCTGGGGCCAACGTCCTGACTTTC.

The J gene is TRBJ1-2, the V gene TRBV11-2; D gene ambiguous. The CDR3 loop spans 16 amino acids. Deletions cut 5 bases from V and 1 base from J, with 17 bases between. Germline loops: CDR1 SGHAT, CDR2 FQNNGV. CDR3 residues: CASSAFSGSFNYGYTF. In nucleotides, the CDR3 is TGTGCCAGCAGCGCATTTTCGGGCAGCTTTAACTATGGCTACACCTTC. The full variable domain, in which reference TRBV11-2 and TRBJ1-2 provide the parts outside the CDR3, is EAGVAQSPRYKIIEKRQSVAFWCNPISGHATLYWYQQILGQGPKLLIQFQNNGVVDDSQLPKDRFSAERLKGVDSTLKIQPAKLEDSAVYLCASSAFSGSFNYGYTFGSGTRLTVV.

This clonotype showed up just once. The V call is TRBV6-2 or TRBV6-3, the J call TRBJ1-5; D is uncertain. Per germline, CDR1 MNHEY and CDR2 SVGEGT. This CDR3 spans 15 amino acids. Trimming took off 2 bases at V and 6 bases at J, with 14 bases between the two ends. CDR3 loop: CASSYRVTVGQPQHF. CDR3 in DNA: TGTGCCAGCAGTTACCGGGTGACGGTCGGTCAGCCCCAGCATTTT.

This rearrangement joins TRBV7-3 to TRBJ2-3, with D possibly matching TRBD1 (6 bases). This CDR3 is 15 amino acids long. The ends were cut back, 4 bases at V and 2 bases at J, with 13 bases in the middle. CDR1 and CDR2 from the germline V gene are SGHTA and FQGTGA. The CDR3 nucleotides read TGTGCCAGCAGCTCCACCGGACAGTCCACAGATACGCAGTATTTT. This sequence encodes CASSSTGQSTDTQYF.

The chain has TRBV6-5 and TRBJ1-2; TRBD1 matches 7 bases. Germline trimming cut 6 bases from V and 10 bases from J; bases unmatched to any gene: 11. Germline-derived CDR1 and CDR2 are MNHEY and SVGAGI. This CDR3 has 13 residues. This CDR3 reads CASRSGTVWDYTF. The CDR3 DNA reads TGTGCCAGCAGATCCGGGACAGTGTGGGACTACACCTTC.

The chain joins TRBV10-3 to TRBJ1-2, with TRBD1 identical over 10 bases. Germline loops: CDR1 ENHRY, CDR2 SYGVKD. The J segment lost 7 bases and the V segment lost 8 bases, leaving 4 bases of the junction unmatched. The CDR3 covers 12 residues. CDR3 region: CAIGDRGGGYTF. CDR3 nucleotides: TGTGCCATCGGGGACAGGGGAGGTGGCTACACCTTC.

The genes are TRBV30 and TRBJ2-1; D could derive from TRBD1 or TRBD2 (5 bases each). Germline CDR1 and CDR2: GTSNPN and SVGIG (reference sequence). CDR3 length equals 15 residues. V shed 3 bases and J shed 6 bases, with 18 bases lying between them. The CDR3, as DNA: TGTGCCTGGAGCTGGGGGACGGCCCCTACCAATGAGCAGTTCTTC. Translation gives CAWSWGTAPTNEQFF.

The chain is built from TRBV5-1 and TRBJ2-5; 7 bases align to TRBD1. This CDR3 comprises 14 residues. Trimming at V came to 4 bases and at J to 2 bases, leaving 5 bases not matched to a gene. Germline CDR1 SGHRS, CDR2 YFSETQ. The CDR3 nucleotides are TGCGCCAGCAGCACGGGACAGCCTCAAGAGACCCAGTACTTC. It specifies CASSTGQPQETQYF.